One sample yielded the 19 T cell receptor beta chains listed below, sequenced in a study of blood T cell repertoires in COVID-19. Sequenced by immunoSEQ multiplex PCR; TCRdb stores in-frame clones only, minus some. The table lists about 180,000 clones, approximately 85% of them singletons, with approximately 11% in the top ten. Sequenced sample: peripheral blood. These receptors were collected from a human donor with active or convalescent COVID-19. The donor label of this sample is uncertain.

The gene calls are TRBV11-2 and TRBJ1-1, with 11 positions matching TRBD1. CDR1 is SGHAT, CDR2 FQNNGV, per germline. The CDR3 runs 13 residues. V was pared by 5 bases and J by 10 bases, with 6 bases of the junction left unmatched. As DNA, the CDR3 is TGTGCCAGCAGCCCCGGACAGGGGGCCGCAGCTTTCTTT. This encodes CASSPGQGAAAFF.

As to this clone: The same CDR3 also results from other DNA sequences found in this sample. This chain connects TRBV18 to TRBJ2-7, with D possibly TRBD1 on 5 matching bases. Looked up from germline, CDR1 is KGHSH and CDR2 is LQKENI. CDR3 length: 13 residues. Trimming shortened V by 3 bases and J by 5 bases, and 11 bases separated the two germline ends. The CDR3: CASSPRQGDEQYF. CDR3 DNA sequence: TGTGCCAGCTCACCCAGGCAGGGCGACGAGCAGTACTTC.

The chain couples TRBV27 to TRBJ2-3, with 11 bases lining up with TRBD1. Germline CDR1 MNHEY, CDR2 SMNVEV (reference sequence). J lost 6 bases, V lost 4 bases, and 6 bases had no gene match. This CDR3 is built from 15 residues. This CDR3 reads CASSSGQGGMDTQYF. CDR3 sequence (DNA): TGTGCCAGCAGTTCGGGACAGGGGGGAATGGATACGCAGTATTTT.

The J gene is TRBJ1-2, the V gene TRBV18; possible D gene TRBD1, 5 bases. This CDR3 contains 13 residues. Germline loops: CDR1 KGHSH, CDR2 LQKENI. Trimming shortened V by 0 bases and J by 8 bases, and 10 bases separated the two germline ends. For the CDR3, the DNA is TGTGCCAGCTCACCACCTGCCAGGGAAGGCTACACCTTC. Translating it yields CASSPPAREGYTF.

This chain links TRBV29-1 with TRBJ2-3, with 7 positions matching TRBD2. Per the germline V gene, CDR1 is SQVTM and CDR2 is ANQGSEA. The CDR3 has 13 residues. The J segment lost 4 bases and the V segment lost 1 base, leaving 2 bases of the junction unmatched. The CDR3 nucleotides read TGCAGCGTTGAAGGGGAGGGGTCAGATACGCAGTATTTT. Protein: CSVEGEGSDTQYF.

The rearrangement joins TRBV6-6 to TRBJ2-5, with 9 positions matching TRBD2. Trimming removed 5 bases from V and 4 bases from J; junction bases left unmatched: 14. Germline V gives CDR1 MNHNY, CDR2 SVGAGI (reference sequence). There are 17 residues in the CDR3. The CDR3 protein is CASSQRIAGEGRETQYF. The CDR3 DNA sequence: TGTGCCAGCAGTCAACGTATAGCGGGAGAAGGGCGAGAGACCCAGTACTTC.

J is TRBJ2-1 and V is TRBV20-1, with 7 bases fitting TRBD2. V lost 3 bases and J lost 6; bases outside the gene matches: 5. Germline values: CDR1 DFQATT, CDR2 SNEGSKA (reference sequence). The CDR3 is 13 amino acids. The CDR3: CSASGRAGNEQFF. The DNA for the CDR3 is TGCAGTGCTAGTGGGAGGGCCGGCAATGAGCAGTTCTTC.

V is TRBV6-1 and J is TRBJ2-1; 15 bases align to TRBD2. Germline assignment: CDR1 MNHNS and CDR2 SASEGT. V lost 4 bases to trimming and J lost 10 bases; unmatched junction nucleotides: 11. The CDR3 has 17 residues. For the CDR3, the DNA is TGTGCCAGCAGTGCCGGACTAGCGGGGGGGCGGGGTCCCGAGCAGTTCTTC. Protein product: CASSAGLAGGRGPEQFF.

This chain uses TRBV7-9 with TRBJ2-1, with D unresolved. Trimming left V 2 bases short and J 9 bases short, with 17 bases between. This CDR3 region has 15 residues. Germline V gives CDR1 SEHNR, CDR2 FQNEAQ (reference sequence). CDR3 sequence (DNA): TGTGCCAGCAGCTTAATTCGGCGGCTCACTGGTGAGCAGTTCTTC. Its protein product is CASSLIRRLTGEQFF.

The chain recombines TRBV10-3 with TRBJ2-2, with a possible D match to TRBD1 (6 bases). In germline, CDR1 is ENHRY, CDR2 SYGVKD. The CDR3 covers 17 residues. V was clipped by 4 bases and J by 2 bases, with 17 bases between them. CDR3 protein: CAISAPPRGLNTGELFF. The CDR3 bases are TGTGCCATCAGTGCCCCCCCCAGGGGATTAAACACCGGGGAGCTGTTTTTT.

This chain uses TRBV27 with TRBJ2-1, with 16 positions matching TRBD2. Trimming cost V 5 bases and J 14 bases; bases outside gene matches: 6. The CDR3 consists of 14 residues. CDR1 MNHEY and CDR2 SMNVEV come from the germline V gene (reference sequence). In nucleotides, the CDR3 is TGTGCCAGCAGTACGGGACTAGCGGGAGGGCGGGAGTTCTTC. Amino acid sequence: CASSTGLAGGREFF.

This chain connects TRBV28 to TRBJ1-2; 10 nucleotides agree with TRBD1. V was pared by 5 bases and J by 4 bases, with 16 bases of the junction left unmatched. The CDR3 length is 18 residues. Germline lookup yields CDR1 MDHEN and CDR2 SYDVKM. CDR3 amino acids: CASSTPRPGQGRIYGYTF. The CDR3 region has the DNA TGTGCCAGCAGTACCCCGAGACCGGGACAGGGGAGGATCTATGGCTACACCTTC.

This clone was seen only a few times. The genes are TRBV4-3 and TRBJ1-6, with 8 bases that match TRBD1. The CDR3 covers 14 residues. Germline V gene sequence: CDR1 LGHNA, CDR2 YSLEER. Germline trimming cut 0 bases from V and 15 bases from J; bases unmatched to any gene: 7. The CDR3 sequence: CASSQDRDRMLLHF. In DNA, the CDR3 is TGCGCCAGCAGCCAAGATAGGGACAGGATGCTCCTCCACTTT.

This chain uses TRBV19 with TRBJ2-5, with TRBD1 matching 8 bases. The CDR3 totals 15 residues. CDR1 is LNHDA and CDR2 is SQIVND in the germline V gene (reference sequence). J was trimmed by 4 bases and V by 6 bases; bases with no gene match: 10. DNA for the CDR3: TGTGCCAGTAGATCAACAGGGGGAAGTAGAGAGACCCAGTACTTC. This sequence encodes CASRSTGGSRETQYF.

This sequence joins TRBV21-1 and TRBJ2-2; the table names TRBD1, a call not compared with the DNA. TRBV21-1 is termed a pseudogene. The CDR3 covers 18 residues. The CDR3 spells CASSKGGTGKKNTGELFF. Written as DNA, the CDR3 is TGTGCCAGCAGCAAAGGTGGGACAGGGAAGAAGAACACCGGGGAGCTGTTTTTT.

This clone was recorded only once. The chain has TRBV18 and TRBJ2-2; 10 positions agree with TRBD2. Trimming cost V 3 bases and J 0 bases; bases outside gene matches: 10. CDR3 length: 19 residues. The germline V gene has CDR1 KGHSH and CDR2 LQKENI. CDR3 loop: CASSPSGLAFFANTGELFF. The CDR3 coding sequence is TGTGCCAGCTCACCTTCGGGACTAGCGTTTTTCGCGAACACCGGGGAGCTGTTTTTT.

This clone was observed once. J is TRBJ2-7 and V is TRBV7-2, with D tentatively TRBD2 (7 bases). Germline values: CDR1 SGHTA, CDR2 FQGNSA. There are 16 residues in the CDR3. Trimming stripped 1 base from V and 0 bases from J, with 13 bases between. As DNA, the CDR3 is TGTGCCAGCAGCTTAGTCACACGGGGGGCCTCCTACGAGCAGTACTTC. Its translation is CASSLVTRGASYEQYF. Full variable domain (remainder filled in from reference TRBV7-2 and TRBJ2-7): GAGVSQSPSNKVTEKGKDVELRCDPISGHTALYWYRQSLGQGLEFLIYFQGNSAPDKSGLPSDRFSAERTGGSVSTLTIQRTQQEDSAVYLCASSLVTRGASYEQYFGPGTRLTVT.

The V and J genes are TRBV12-3 or TRBV12-4 and TRBJ1-2, with D possibly being TRBD1 (5 bases). Trimming left V 5 bases short and J 8 bases short, with 15 bases between. The CDR3 runs to 13 residues. CDR3 sequence: CASSPRRGVGYTF. CDR3 coding DNA: TGTGCCAGCAGTCCCCGGAGGGGTGTGGGCTACACCTTC.

V usage is TRBV6-2 or TRBV6-3 and J usage is TRBJ1-5; no clear D. This CDR3 has 13 amino acids. Germline CDR1 reads MNHEY; CDR2 reads SVGEGT. V lost 4 bases to trimming and J lost 6 bases, with 10 bases between them. In nucleotides, the CDR3 is TGTGCCAGCAGTTCCCCCCCAGTTCAGCCCCAGCATTTT. This sequence encodes CASSSPPVQPQHF.